These 6 T cell receptor beta chains originate from one sample sequenced in a study of blood T cell repertoires in COVID-19. Produced via immunoSEQ multiplex PCR; TCRdb's table is partial and in-frame only. The table has fewer than 650,000 clones, about 89% seen once. Sequencing input: peripheral blood. Receptors originate from a woman between 50 and 59 years old with COVID-19, enrolled during active disease.

About this clone itself: Other nucleotide sequences in the sample specify the same CDR3. V and J are TRBV12-3 or TRBV12-4 and TRBJ2-7, with D possibly TRBD1 on 5 matching bases. V lost 3 bases and J 7 bases, leaving 13 bases between the germline ends. CDR3 length: 13 residues. The CDR3 reads CASSLGQGREQYF. Here the CDR3 DNA reads TGTGCCAGCAGTTTGGGGCAGGGCAGGGAGCAGTACTTC.

The genes are TRBV5-4 and TRBJ1-2, with 8 nucleotides matching TRBD1. CDR1 is SGHNT, CDR2 YYREEE, per germline (reference sequence). Losses at the gene ends were 3 bases for V and 4 bases for J; bases not matched to a gene: 5. This CDR3 is 14 amino acids long. In DNA, the CDR3 is TGTGCCAGCAGCTCCCGGGACAGGACCTATGGCTACACCTTC. Translation: CASSSRDRTYGYTF.

J is TRBJ1-2 and V is TRBV5-1; 10 bases map to TRBD1. Germline CDR1 SGHRS, CDR2 YFSETQ. Trimming at V came to 4 bases and at J to 3 bases, leaving 9 bases not matched to a gene. This CDR3 has 16 amino acids. The CDR3 DNA is TGCGCCAGCAGCGTTGGACAGGGGGGGTTCGACTATGGCTACACCTTC. The encoded protein is CASSVGQGGFDYGYTF.

This rearrangement joins TRBV10-3 to TRBJ2-3; TRBD1 might be the D (6 bases). CDR1 and CDR2 (germline): ENHRY, SYGVKD. This CDR3 has 16 residues. V lost 3 bases and J 6 bases, leaving 19 bases between the germline ends. Here the CDR3 DNA reads TGTGCCATCAGTGACGGCACGGCAGGGGAATCCGATACGCAGTATTTT. Its translation: CAISDGTAGESDTQYF.

The CDR3: CASSVSAGGWGQPQHF. CDR3 nucleotide sequence: TGTGCCAGCAGTGTCTCGGCGGGGGGCTGGGGTCAGCCCCAGCATTTT. The V call is TRBV6-1, the J call TRBJ1-5; D possibly corresponds to TRBD1 (6 bases). Germline assignment: CDR1 MNHNS and CDR2 SASEGT. This CDR3 spans 16 amino acids. Trimming cost V 4 bases and J 6 bases, with 19 bases left between them.

The J gene is TRBJ2-1, the V gene TRBV6-5, with 7 bases aligning to TRBD2. This CDR3 is 14 amino acids long. J was trimmed by 7 bases and V by 6 bases; bases with no gene match: 9. CDR1 is MNHEY and CDR2 is SVGAGI in the germline V gene. CDR3 loop: CASSARAGANEQFF. The CDR3 nucleotides are TGTGCCAGCAGCGCGAGGGCGGGAGCAAATGAGCAGTTCTTC.